The rows below give T cell receptor beta chains drawn from one sample of a study of OX40 agonist ivuxolimab in advanced cancers. Using immunoSEQ multiplex PCR, the repertoire was profiled, and TCRdb retains in-frame clones only, with some absent. The data hold just under 85,000 clones, with 70% to 85% observed a single time. Here the sequenced sample was CD4+ or CD8+ T cells sorted from blood, taken in a trial of the OX40 agonist ivuxolimab. The receptor set was obtained from an adult with an advanced solid tumor such as melanoma, head and neck, liver or kidney cancer. Each CDR3 is given with its conserved first and last residue. D genes are given only for firm matches. The size entry is marked missing in some rows and otherwise reads once, few, many or a size class.

NA	NA	13	TRBV6-1	TRBJ1-5	TGTGCCAGCAGTAAGGACGTTCCTCAGCCCCAGCATTTT	CASSKDVPQPQHF
few	NA	15	TRBV19	TRBJ1-5	TGTGCCAGTAGTCGTAAGACAGATAGCAATCAGCCCCAGCATTTT	CASSRKTDSNQPQHF
NA	TRBD2	15	TRBV5-1	TRBJ2-1	TGCGCCAGCAGCTTGGGGGTGGCTAGCGGGAATGAGCAGTTCTTC	CASSLGVASGNEQFF
NA	NA	13	TRBV18	TRBJ2-3	TGTGCCAGCTCACCAGGAGCTGGGGATACGCAGTATTTT	CASSPGAGDTQYF
NA	NA	13	TRBV6-5	TRBJ1-5	TGTGCCAGCGGGGGGGGGCGCGGGCAGCCCCAGCATTTT	CASGGGRGQPQHF
few	TRBD1	15	TRBV19	TRBJ1-1	TGTGCCAGTAGTGCGAGCCGACAGGGAGGGACTGAAGCTTTCTTT	CASSASRQGGTEAFF
NA	NA	11	TRBV10-2	TRBJ1-2	TGCGCCATCCACCGGGACGGTGGCTACACCTTC	CAIHRDGGYTF
NA	NA	14	TRBV9	TRBJ2-7	TGTGCCAGCAGCTACGGCCCTGAGGCCTACGAGCAGTACTTC	CASSYGPEAYEQYF
NA	NA	16	TRBV5-8	TRBJ1-1	TGTGCCAGCACCAATTCGTTAGGGCCATCGAACACTGAAGCTTTCTTT	CASTNSLGPSNTEAFF
few	NA	13	TRBV5-6	TRBJ2-7	TGTGCCAGCAGCCAACAGGGCCCCTACGAGCAGTACTTC	CASSQQGPYEQYF
NA	NA	11	TRBV19	TRBJ2-1	TGTGCCAGTAGTAAGGAGCATGTGCAGTTCTTC	CASSKEHVQFF
NA	TRBD2	15	TRBV6-5	TRBJ2-7	TGTGCCAGCAGGAGGACTAGCGGGAGGGCCAACGAGCAGTACTTC	CASRRTSGRANEQYF
NA	NA	14	TRBV6-6	TRBJ1-2	TGTGCCAGCAGTTCCCGGCCCCAAGGGGTTGGCTACACCTTC	CASSSRPQGVGYTF
NA	NA	15	TRBV6-1	TRBJ1-2	TGTGCCAGCAGTACTGGACGAGGAACAAACTATGGCTACACCTTC	CASSTGRGTNYGYTF
NA	TRBD1	14	TRBV15	TRBJ2-7	TGTGCCACCGGACAGGGTGGGAGTTATTACGAGCAGTACTTC	CATGQGGSYYEQYF
NA	TRBD1	14	TRBV5-8	TRBJ2-7	TGTGCCAGCAGCCACCAGAACAGGGGCTACGAGCAGTACTTC	CASSHQNRGYEQYF
NA	NA	19	TRBV5-6	TRBJ1-6	TGTGCCAGCAGCTCTGGGGGGAGTATTGGGCCTCGCGGTAATTCACCCCTCCACTTT	CASSSGGSIGPRGNSPLHF